The text below deals with one T cell receptor (beta chain). The data are from a study of shared clonotypes between healthy human individuals. Trimming cost V 1 base and J 0 bases; bases outside gene matches: 2. CDR1 is SEHNR, CDR2 FQNEAQ, per germline (reference sequence). The CDR3 runs 15 residues. The method was immunoSEQ multiplex PCR; TCRdb's version includes in-frame clones alone and lacks a portion of them. The repertoire consists of millions of clones, with 90% to 95% occurring once and the leading ten covering roughly 0.13%. The receptor was isolated from a man aged 18 to 29 in good health. This sequence joins TRBV7-9 and TRBJ1-1; 7 bases fit TRBD1. The sequencing input was naive CD4+ T cells sorted from blood. Subset noted: CD45RA+ positively selected. The CDR3 spells CASSLEGQMNTEAFF. CDR3 nucleotides: TGTGCCAGCAGCTTAGAGGGACAGATGAACACTGAAGCTTTCTTT.